This T cell receptor (beta chain) was sequenced during a study of T cell responses to AZD1222 COVID-19 vaccine. General study points: Donors were largely white British and mainly female; clonal diversity was possibly underestimated. Just five to seven people given AZD1222 tested seropositive at baseline. Spike-specific TCR repertoires showed rising breadth and depth after two AZD1222 doses.

Of note for this clone: Its target is not known.

There are 14 residues in the CDR3. V lost 1 base and J lost 5, with 8 bases in between. Germline CDR1 reads SEHNR; CDR2 reads FQNEAQ (reference sequence). Repertoires were generated with immunoSEQ multiplex PCR, while TCRdb's copy carries only in-frame clones and drops some. The sample gives roughly 130,000 clones, about 91% of which show up once; around 3% is in the top ten. The source was peripheral blood, collected on day 0 of AZD1222 vaccination. This TCR came from an adult in good health. The rearrangement links TRBV7-9 to TRBJ2-2; D gene uncertain. CDR3 in DNA: TGTGCCAGCAGCTTAGGTGGCGGAACCGGGGAGCTGTTTTTT. Amino acids: CASSLGGGTGELFF. The full variable domain, in which reference TRBV7-9 and TRBJ2-2 provide the parts outside the CDR3, is DTGVSQNPRHKITKRGQNVTFRCDPISEHNRLYWYRQTLGQGPEFLTYFQNEAQLEKSRLLSDRFSAERPKGSFSTLEIQRTEQGDSAMYLCASSLGGGTGELFFGEGSRLTVL.